This T cell receptor (beta chain) was sequenced during a study of beta chain features in type 1 diabetes. Study in general: Taken together, all samples contributed roughly 100 million examined sorted cells.

By way of CD45RO/CCR7/CD25/CD127/CD95/CD27, the CD4+ regulatory, stem cell-like memory, central memory and naive cells were sorted. Sorted populations all had greater than 95% purity. Expressed TCRB transcripts were sequenced, since all the RNA that had been isolated was reverse transcribed. Here immunoSEQ multiplex PCR was the method, and the copy in TCRdb shows in-frame clones only, minus some. Of 430,000 or so clones listed, roughly 10% were seen once; the top ten hold over 0.04%. V lost 5 bases to trimming and J lost 3 bases; unmatched junction nucleotides: 10. Germline V gene data show CDR1 as SGHVS and CDR2 as FQNEAQ. The CDR3 totals 15 residues.

The V and J genes are TRBV7-8 and TRBJ2-7; 7 bases match TRBD1. This sequence originates from a woman between 18 and 29 years old in good health. Sequencing input: naive CD4+ T cells from blood. CDR3 DNA: TGTGCCAGCAGCCCTACGGGACAGTCCTTCTACGAGCAGTACGTC. Its translation is CASSPTGQSFYEQYV.